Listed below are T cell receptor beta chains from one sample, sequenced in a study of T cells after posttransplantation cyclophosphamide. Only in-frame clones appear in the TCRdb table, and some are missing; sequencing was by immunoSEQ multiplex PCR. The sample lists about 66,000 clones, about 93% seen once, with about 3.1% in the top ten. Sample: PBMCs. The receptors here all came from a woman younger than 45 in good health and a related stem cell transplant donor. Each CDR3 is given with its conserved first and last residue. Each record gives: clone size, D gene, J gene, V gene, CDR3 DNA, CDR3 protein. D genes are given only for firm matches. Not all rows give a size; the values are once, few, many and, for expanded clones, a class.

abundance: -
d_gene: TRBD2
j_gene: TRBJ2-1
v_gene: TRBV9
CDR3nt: TGTGCCAGCAGCGTAGGGCCAGCGGGGGGGAGGGAGCAGTTCTTC
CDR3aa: CASSVGPAGGREQFF

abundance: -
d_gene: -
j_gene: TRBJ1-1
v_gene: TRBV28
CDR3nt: TGTGCCAGCAGTTTGGACCTTCCGAACACTGAAGCTTTCTTT
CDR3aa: CASSLDLPNTEAFF

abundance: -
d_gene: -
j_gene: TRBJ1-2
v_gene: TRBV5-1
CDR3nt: TGCGCCAGCAGATGGACACCGACCGAGGGTGGCTACACCTTC
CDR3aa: CASRWTPTEGGYTF

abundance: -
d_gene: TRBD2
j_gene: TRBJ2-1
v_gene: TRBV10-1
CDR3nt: TGCGCCAGCAGTGAAAGGGGACTAGCCTTCAATGAGCAGTTCTTC
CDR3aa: CASSERGLAFNEQFF

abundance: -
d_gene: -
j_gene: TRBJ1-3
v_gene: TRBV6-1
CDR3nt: TGTGCCAGCACCGCCGTATACTCTGGAAACACCATATATTTT
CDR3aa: CASTAVYSGNTIYF

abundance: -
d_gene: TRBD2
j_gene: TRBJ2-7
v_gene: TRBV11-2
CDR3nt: TGTGCCAGCAGCATTATCGGGACTAGCGGCCTCTACGAGCAGTACTTC
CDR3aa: CASSIIGTSGLYEQYF

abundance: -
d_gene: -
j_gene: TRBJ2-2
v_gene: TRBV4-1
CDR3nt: TGCGCCAGCAGCCAAGGCTTTTTGGGGGTCGGAACCGGGGAGCTGTTTTTT
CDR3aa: CASSQGFLGVGTGELFF

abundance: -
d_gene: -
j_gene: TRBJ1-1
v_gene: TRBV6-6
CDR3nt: TGTGCCAGCAGTTACTTGGGACACAAGAACACTGAAGCTTTCTTT
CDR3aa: CASSYLGHKNTEAFF

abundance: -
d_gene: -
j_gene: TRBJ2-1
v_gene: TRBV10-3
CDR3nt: TGTGCCATCAGTGACACGGGACTGGCCTACAATGAGCAGTTCTTC
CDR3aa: CAISDTGLAYNEQFF

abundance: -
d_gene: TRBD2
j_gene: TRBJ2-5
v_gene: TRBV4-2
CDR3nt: TGTGCCAGCAGCCAAGCAGGGACTAGCGGGGGGGCCGGAGTAGAGACCCAGTACTTC
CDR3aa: CASSQAGTSGGAGVETQYF

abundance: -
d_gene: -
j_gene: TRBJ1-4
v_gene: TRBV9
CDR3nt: TGTGCCAGCAGCCCCGCGTCCCACTCGGGGGAAAAACTGTTTTTT
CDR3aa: CASSPASHSGEKLFF

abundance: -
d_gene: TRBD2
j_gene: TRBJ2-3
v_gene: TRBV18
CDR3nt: TGTGCCAGCTCACCTACTAGCGGGGTCTCAGATACGCAGTATTTT
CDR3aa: CASSPTSGVSDTQYF

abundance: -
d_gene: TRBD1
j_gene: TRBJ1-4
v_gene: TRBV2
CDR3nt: TGTGCCAGCACTACAGGGGGGGCTAATGAAAAACTGTTTTTT
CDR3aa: CASTTGGANEKLFF

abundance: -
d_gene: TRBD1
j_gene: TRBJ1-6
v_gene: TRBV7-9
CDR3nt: TGTGCCAGCAGCCAACCACCAGGACAGGGTAAAAATTCACCCCTCCACTTT
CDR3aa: CASSQPPGQGKNSPLHF

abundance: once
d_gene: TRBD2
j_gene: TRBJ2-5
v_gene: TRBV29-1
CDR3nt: TGCAGCGTGGCCCCTCTAGCGGGGGGCCCCCCCGGGACCCAGTACTTC
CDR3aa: CSVAPLAGGPPGTQYF

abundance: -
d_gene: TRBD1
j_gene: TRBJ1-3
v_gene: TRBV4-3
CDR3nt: TGCGCCAGCAGCCAAGTAATTACAGGGGGACACTCTGGAAACACCATATATTTT
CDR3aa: CASSQVITGGHSGNTIYF

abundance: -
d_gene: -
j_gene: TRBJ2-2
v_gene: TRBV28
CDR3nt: TGTGCCAGCATCCCCATGGGGGTCACCGGGGAGCTGTTTTTT
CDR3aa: CASIPMGVTGELFF

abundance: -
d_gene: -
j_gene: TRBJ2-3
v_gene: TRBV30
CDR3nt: TGTGCCTGGAGTGGCCTGGGGGGCACAGATACGCAGTATTTT
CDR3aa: CAWSGLGGTDTQYF

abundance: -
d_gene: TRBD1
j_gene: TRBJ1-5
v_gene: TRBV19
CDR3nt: TGTGCCAGTAGTATAATAGGGGGACAGTCGCTACAAAATCAGCCCCAGCATTTT
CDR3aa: CASSIIGGQSLQNQPQHF

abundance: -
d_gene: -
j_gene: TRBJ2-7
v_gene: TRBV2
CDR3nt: TGTGCCAGCAGTGAGCGGGCAGGGAGGTCCGAGCAGTACTTC
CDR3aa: CASSERAGRSEQYF

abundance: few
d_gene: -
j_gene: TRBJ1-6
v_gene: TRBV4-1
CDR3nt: TGCGCCAGCAGCCAAGCGGCAGGGTCTAAATCACCCCTCCACTTT
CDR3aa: CASSQAAGSKSPLHF

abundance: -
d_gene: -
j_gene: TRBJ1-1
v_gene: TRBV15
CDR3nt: TGTGCCACCAGCAGAGCCCTAGTTTCCACTGAAGCTTTCTTT
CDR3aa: CATSRALVSTEAFF

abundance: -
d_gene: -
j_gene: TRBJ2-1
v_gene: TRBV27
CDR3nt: TGTGCCAGCAGTTGGCGGGGCTACAATGAGCAGTTCTTC
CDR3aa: CASSWRGYNEQFF

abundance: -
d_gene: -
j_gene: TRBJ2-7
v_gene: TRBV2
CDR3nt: TGTGCCAGCGGGGGGCAGGGGCACAATCGCGCCGAGCAGTACTTC
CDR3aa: CASGGQGHNRAEQYF

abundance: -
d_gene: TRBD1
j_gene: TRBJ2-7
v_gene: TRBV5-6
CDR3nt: TGTGCCAGCAGCTCAATCCGGGACAGCTCCTACGAGCAGTACTTC
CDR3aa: CASSSIRDSSYEQYF

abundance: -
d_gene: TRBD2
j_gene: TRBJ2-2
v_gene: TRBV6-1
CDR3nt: TGTGCCAGCAGTGGGACTAGCGGGGGTTGGACCGGGGAGCTGTTTTTT
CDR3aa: CASSGTSGGWTGELFF

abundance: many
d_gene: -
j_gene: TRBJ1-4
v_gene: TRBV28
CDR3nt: TGTGCCAGCAGTTTAGTGACAGGTCGAAATGAAAAACTGTTTTTT
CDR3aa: CASSLVTGRNEKLFF

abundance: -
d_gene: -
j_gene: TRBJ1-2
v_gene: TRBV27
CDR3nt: TGTGCCAGCAGTTTAGCAGGGAACGGCTATGGCTACACCTTC
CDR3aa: CASSLAGNGYGYTF

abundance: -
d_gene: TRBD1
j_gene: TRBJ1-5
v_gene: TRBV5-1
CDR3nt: TGCGCCAGCAGCTTGGGACAGGGCGGTCAGCCCCAGCATTTT
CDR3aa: CASSLGQGGQPQHF

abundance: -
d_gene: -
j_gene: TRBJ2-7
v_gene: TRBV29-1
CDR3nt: TGCAGCGTTGAGCCGGGGCCGGGGGACGAGCAGTACTTC
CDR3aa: CSVEPGPGDEQYF

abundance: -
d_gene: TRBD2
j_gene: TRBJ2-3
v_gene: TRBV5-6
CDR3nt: TGTGCCAGCAGCTTGTTTTTAACTAGCGGGGGTTCTAGCACAGATACGCAGTATTTT
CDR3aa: CASSLFLTSGGSSTDTQYF

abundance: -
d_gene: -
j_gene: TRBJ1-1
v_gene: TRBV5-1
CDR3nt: TGCGCCAGCAGCTTGGTGCGGGGTACCGAAGCTTTCTTT
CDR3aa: CASSLVRGTEAFF

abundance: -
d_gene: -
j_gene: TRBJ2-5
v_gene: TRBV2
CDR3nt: TGTGCCAGCAGTGGGGGGCAGGGGAGACAAGAGACCCAGTACTTC
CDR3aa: CASSGGQGRQETQYF

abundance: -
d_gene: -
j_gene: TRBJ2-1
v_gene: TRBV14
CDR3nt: TGTGCCAGCAGCCATAACACTCTCGGTGAGCAGTTCTTC
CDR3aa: CASSHNTLGEQFF

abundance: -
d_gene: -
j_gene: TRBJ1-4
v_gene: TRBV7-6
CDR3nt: TGTGCCAGCAGCCTCCCCCGGTCCAACGGAGGTGAAAAACTGTTTTTT
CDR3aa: CASSLPRSNGGEKLFF

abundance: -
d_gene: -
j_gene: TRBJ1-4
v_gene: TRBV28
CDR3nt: TGTGCCAGCAATGCTGCAACTAATGAAAAACTGTTTTTT
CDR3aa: CASNAATNEKLFF

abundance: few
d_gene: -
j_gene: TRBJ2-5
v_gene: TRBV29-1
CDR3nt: TGCAGCGTGAAACAGGTTTTGGGGGAGACCCAGTACTTC
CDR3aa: CSVKQVLGETQYF

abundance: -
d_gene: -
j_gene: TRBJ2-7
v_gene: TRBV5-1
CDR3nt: TGCGCCAGCAGCTTGGTATTACGGAGCGAGCAGTACTTC
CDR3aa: CASSLVLRSEQYF

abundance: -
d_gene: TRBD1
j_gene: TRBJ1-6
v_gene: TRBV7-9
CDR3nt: TGTGCCAGCAGTCGGGGATGGCAGGGGGATTCACCCCTCCACTTT
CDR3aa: CASSRGWQGDSPLHF

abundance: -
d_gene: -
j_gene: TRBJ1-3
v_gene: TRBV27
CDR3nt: TGTGCCAGCAGTTTAGGTGGGGGGGAACCTGGAAACACCATATATTTT
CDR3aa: CASSLGGGEPGNTIYF

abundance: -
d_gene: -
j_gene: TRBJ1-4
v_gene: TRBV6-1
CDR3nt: TGTGCCAGCAGTGAATCTCATACGGATGAAAAACTGTTTTTT
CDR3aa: CASSESHTDEKLFF

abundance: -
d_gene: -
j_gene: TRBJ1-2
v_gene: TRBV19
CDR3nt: TGTGCCACCAATGAGGGGGGCGCGTATGGCTACACCTTC
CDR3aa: CATNEGGAYGYTF

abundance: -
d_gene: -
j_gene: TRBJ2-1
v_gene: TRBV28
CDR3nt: TGTGCCAGCAGTTCCCACGATGAGCAGTTCTTC
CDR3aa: CASSSHDEQFF

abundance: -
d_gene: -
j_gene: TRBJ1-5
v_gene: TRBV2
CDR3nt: TGTGCCAGCAGTGAAGGGGGACCGAGTTATCAGCCCCAGCATTTT
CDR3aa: CASSEGGPSYQPQHF

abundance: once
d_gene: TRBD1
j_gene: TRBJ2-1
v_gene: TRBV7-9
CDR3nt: TGTGCCAGCAGCTACGGACAGGGGAGACGCAATGAGCAGTTCTTC
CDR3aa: CASSYGQGRRNEQFF

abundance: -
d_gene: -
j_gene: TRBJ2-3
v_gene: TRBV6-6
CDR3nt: TGTGCCAGCAGCTTGCCGGCAAGCACAGATACGCAGTATTTT
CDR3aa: CASSLPASTDTQYF